This T cell receptor (beta chain) emerged from a study of tumor and adjacent non-tumor tissue in lung cancer. Study details: Histology: 12 adenocarcinoma, a couple of squamous cell carcinoma, 1 small cell lung cancer.

The length of the CDR3 is 16 residues. Germline-derived CDR1 and CDR2 are SGHAT and FQNNGV. The template was RNA from unsorted bulk tissue. Distant lung tissue was collected more than 3 cm away from the tumor edge. Between August and November 2014, newly diagnosed, chemotherapy-naive lung cancer patients underwent thoracic surgery in China. Study-wide results and limits: Significantly higher TCR diversity was found in tumor than normal lung. Top 100 clones took a larger repertoire share in normal lung.

TCRbeta libraries were built with three rounds of nested PCR, modified from ARM-PCR. TCRdb processed the multiplex PCR reads anew with MiXCR; each CDR3 protein has one entry. Of 60,000 to 80,000 distinct CDR3 sequences in the sample, approximately 68% were seen once. About this clonotype itself: The antigen remains unidentified. Germline is not matched at one junction end, which may reflect a read error.

The rearrangement uses TRBV11-2 and TRBJ2-3; tentative D call: TRBD2 (6 bases). This receptor was obtained from a woman aged 50 to 65 with non-small cell lung cancer. The sequencing sample was made of distant non-tumor lung tissue. The CDR3 region is CSSSLGASESVDTQYF. DNA of the CDR3: TGTTCCAGCAGCTTAGGGGCTAGCGAGAGCGTGGATACGCAATATTTT.